These 15 T cell receptor beta chains were all obtained from the same sample, sequenced in a study of cytomegalovirus exposure and HLA in healthy donors. The assay was immunoSEQ multiplex PCR, and TCRdb's table has in-frame clones only and misses some. The table records some 340,000 clones, 87% of them present only once. Sequenced: PBMCs. The source of these receptors is a woman aged 25 to 39 in good health and CMV-seropositive.

The CDR3 DNA reads TGCAGCGCGATGACAGGCCTTTCCTACGAGCAGTACTTC. It encodes CSAMTGLSYEQYF. This chain joins TRBV29-1 and TRBJ2-7, with D possibly matching TRBD1 (6 bases). The germline V gene encodes CDR1 SQVTM and CDR2 ANQGSEA. V was shortened by 7 bases and J by 1 base, with 14 bases between the two germline ends. The CDR3 is 13 amino acids.

This clone was found once. J is TRBJ2-1 and V is TRBV6-4; 8 nucleotides line up with TRBD2. J was trimmed by 14 bases and V by 6 bases; bases with no gene match: 6. Germline V gene sequence: CDR1 MRHNA, CDR2 SNTAGT. This CDR3 has 11 residues. CDR3 DNA: TGTGCCAGCAGCCTCGGGGGGGCAAAGTTCTTC. This gives the protein CASSLGGAKFF.

This sequence joins TRBV30 and TRBJ2-1; D is perhaps TRBD1 (6 bases). The CDR3 totals 13 residues. CDR1 GTSNPN and CDR2 SVGIG come from the germline V gene (reference sequence). With 5 bases removed from V and 3 bases from J, the gap between germline ends came to 11 bases. The CDR3 here is CAWQGKDYNEQFF. The CDR3 DNA follows: TGTGCCTGGCAGGGGAAGGACTACAATGAGCAGTTCTTC.

This sequence joins TRBV4-2 and TRBJ2-2, with 9 bases that match TRBD2. The CDR3 extends over 15 amino acids. Germline CDR1 reads LGHNA; CDR2 reads YNFKEQ. V lost 4 bases, J lost 7 bases, and 7 bases stayed unmatched. The CDR3 region has the DNA TGTGCCAGCAGCCTCATAGCGGGAGTGGGCGGGGAGCTGTTTTTT. Translating gives CASSLIAGVGGELFF.

This clone has only a few counts. The V gene is TRBV11-1, the J gene TRBJ2-2, with D possibly being TRBD2 (6 bases). Germline lookup yields CDR1 SGHAT and CDR2 FQDESV (reference sequence). The CDR3 is made up of 13 amino acids. The V end lost 5 bases, the J end lost 8 bases, and 12 bases lay between the germline ends. The CDR3 protein is CASSQTREGELFF. CDR3 sequence (DNA): TGTGCCAGCAGCCAGACTAGAGAGGGGGAGCTGTTTTTT.

The genes are TRBV28 and TRBJ1-2, with D perhaps matching TRBD1 (6 bases). V lost 3 bases and J 8 bases, leaving 25 bases between the germline ends. CDR3 length equals 17 residues. Germline V CDR1 and CDR2: MDHEN, SYDVKM. The DNA of the CDR3 is TGTGCCAGCAGTTTGGGGCGGGGCAGGGGACAAAAAGGGGGCTACACCTTC. Its protein product is CASSLGRGRGQKGGYTF.

In this sample, this clone turned up a few times. The chain joins TRBV7-9 to TRBJ1-5; no clear D. The CDR3 extends over 13 amino acids. V was clipped by 3 bases and J by 3 bases, with 6 bases between them. CDR1 SEHNR and CDR2 FQNEAQ come from the germline V gene (reference sequence). The CDR3 protein is CASSLQPNQPQHF. In DNA, the CDR3 is TGTGCCAGCAGCTTGCAGCCCAATCAGCCCCAGCATTTT.

This clone was recorded only once. This chain uses TRBV27 with TRBJ2-5, with D possibly TRBD2 on 6 matching bases. Near its end, the DNA agrees better with TRBJ2-7, so the J call may be wrong. The CDR3 runs to 14 residues. The germline gives CDR1 MNHEY, CDR2 SMNVEV (reference sequence). The DNA for the CDR3 is TGTGCCAGCAGTTTTGGCGGGAAACCCTACGAGCAGTACTTC. Translating it yields CASSFGGKPYEQYF.

The chain uses TRBV4-2 and TRBJ2-1, with TRBD2 matching over 14 bases. Unmatched junction bases numbered 8, after V lost 0 bases and J lost 10 bases. Germline V gives CDR1 LGHNA, CDR2 YNFKEQ. The CDR3 is 17 residues long. CDR3 in amino acids: CASSQEGTSGGLGEQFF. CDR3 DNA: TGTGCCAGCAGCCAAGAGGGGACTAGCGGGGGTCTTGGGGAGCAGTTCTTC.

The chain links TRBV27 to TRBJ1-3; D is perhaps TRBD1 (6 bases). Germline V gene sequence: CDR1 MNHEY, CDR2 SMNVEV (reference sequence). V was trimmed by 4 bases and J by 2 bases, leaving 12 bases between them. The CDR3 is 15 amino acids. The CDR3 loop is CASSSLDRTGNTIYF. The CDR3 nucleotides are TGTGCCAGCAGTTCCTTAGACAGGACTGGAAACACCATATATTTT.

V gene TRBV4-1 combines with J gene TRBJ2-7; no firm D call. The V and J ends lost 4 bases and 3 bases respectively, with 16 bases between them. Per germline, CDR1 MGHRA and CDR2 YSYEKL. This CDR3 spans 15 amino acids. CDR3 residues: CASSPGTGPFYEQYF. CDR3 DNA sequence: TGCGCCAGCAGCCCCGGTACCGGTCCGTTCTACGAGCAGTACTTC.

This chain connects TRBV4-1 to TRBJ1-4, with TRBD1 as a possible D gene (6 bases). V lost 4 bases to trimming and J lost 7 bases, with 10 bases between them. This CDR3 region has 13 residues. Germline V CDR1 and CDR2: MGHRA, YSYEKL. CDR3 bases: TGCGCCAGCAGCCCCCTACAGGGTGAAAAACTGTTTTTT. It translates to CASSPLQGEKLFF.

V is TRBV7-9 and J is TRBJ1-2, with TRBD1 as a possible D gene (5 bases). CDR1 is SEHNR and CDR2 is FQNEAQ in the germline V gene (reference sequence). V was clipped by 1 base and J by 4 bases, with 22 bases between them. This CDR3 spans 18 amino acids. The CDR3 here is CASSLDSRLAGKIYGYTF. The CDR3 DNA follows: TGTGCCAGCAGCTTAGATTCCCGTCTCGCAGGGAAAATCTATGGCTACACCTTC.

The V gene is TRBV19, the J gene TRBJ1-5; perhaps TRBD1 as D (5 bases). Germline V gives CDR1 LNHDA, CDR2 SQIVND (reference sequence). CDR3 size: 15 residues. Between the trimmed V and J ends, which lost 4 bases and 0 bases, there was a span of 10 bases. DNA of the CDR3: TGTGCCAGTAGTAAGCGGGGGATTAGCAATCAGCCCCAGCATTTT. Translated, it gives CASSKRGISNQPQHF.

The V gene is TRBV9, the J gene TRBJ2-7, with 16 nucleotides matching TRBD2. The CDR3 is 17 amino acids. J lost 7 bases, V lost 1 base, and 8 bases had no gene match. The germline gives CDR1 SGDLS, CDR2 YYNGEE. The CDR3 protein is CASSVHGTSGGAREQYF. The CDR3 DNA follows: TGTGCCAGCAGCGTACACGGGACTAGCGGGGGGGCCCGAGAGCAGTACTTC.